Listed below are T cell receptor beta chains from one sample, sequenced in a study of blood T cell repertoires in COVID-19. Produced via immunoSEQ multiplex PCR; TCRdb's table is partial and in-frame only. The sample has under 350,000 clones, 85% to 90% seen once. The specimen sequenced was peripheral blood. All receptors come from a man aged 18 to 35 with active or convalescent COVID-19. CDR3s include the opening cysteine and the closing phenylalanine or tryptophan. Fields, in order: J gene, V gene, clone size, D gene, CDR3 protein, CDR3 DNA. A D gene is named only where the DNA matches it firmly. Part of the rows lack a size; the others show once, few, many or a class for expanded clones.

TRBJ2-7 | TRBV6-5 | NA | NA | CASSYRGGGGSYEQYF | TGTGCCAGCAGTTACCGCGGGGGAGGGGGGTCCTACGAGCAGTACTTC
TRBJ2-1 | TRBV7-9 | NA | TRBD1 | CASLPLGTAYNEQFF | TGTGCCAGCTTGCCCCTCGGGACAGCCTACAATGAGCAGTTCTTC
TRBJ1-2 | TRBV3-1/TRBV3-2 | NA | TRBD1 | CASSAGTGHYTF | TGTGCCAGCAGCGCAGGGACAGGACATTACACCTTC
TRBJ2-7 | TRBV12-3/TRBV12-4 | NA | NA | CASGLDSNEQYF | TGTGCCAGCGGCCTGGACAGTAACGAGCAGTACTTC
TRBJ1-6 | TRBV6-6 | few | NA | CASSYRALTPLHF | TGTGCCAGCAGTTACAGAGCCCTGACACCCCTCCACTTT
TRBJ2-2 | TRBV5-3 | NA | TRBD1 | CARSLRDSFANTGELFF | TGTGCCAGAAGCTTGAGGGACAGCTTCGCGAACACCGGGGAGCTGTTTTTT
TRBJ2-3 | TRBV6-4 | NA | TRBD2 | CASSAYSGKADTQYF | TGTGCCAGCAGTGCGTACAGCGGGAAGGCAGATACGCAGTATTTT
TRBJ2-2 | TRBV6-1 | once | TRBD2 | CASSEYFSGRETNTGELFF | TGTGCCAGCAGTGAATATTTTAGCGGGCGAGAGACGAACACCGGGGAGCTGTTTTTT
TRBJ1-1 | TRBV18 | NA | TRBD1 | CASSRQGRGGIEAFF | TGTGCCAGCTCCCGACAGGGAAGAGGGGGTATTGAAGCTTTCTTT
TRBJ2-3 | TRBV30 | NA | TRBD2 | CAWRAGVLDTQYF | TGTGCCTGGAGAGCGGGGGTTCTGGATACGCAGTATTTT
TRBJ2-3 | TRBV7-2 | NA | NA | CASSLGRGTSTDTQYF | TGTGCCAGCAGCTTAGGACGGGGGACTAGCACAGATACGCAGTATTTT
TRBJ2-1 | TRBV7-6 | NA | NA | CASSPFFPSSYNEQFF | TGTGCCAGCAGCCCATTTTTTCCGAGCTCCTACAATGAGCAGTTCTTC
TRBJ2-3 | TRBV9 | NA | NA | CASSGVTQYF | TGTGCCAGCAGCGGCGTGACGCAGTATTTT
TRBJ2-3 | TRBV9 | NA | NA | CASSVEGSTSTDTQYF | TGTGCCAGCAGCGTAGAGGGGTCTACTAGCACAGATACGCAGTATTTT
TRBJ1-1 | TRBV4-1 | NA | NA | CASSLDPQTEAFF | TGCGCCAGCAGCCTAGACCCCCAAACTGAAGCTTTCTTT
TRBJ1-6 | TRBV5-1 | NA | TRBD1 | CASSSEPTGFVNNSPLHF | TGCGCCAGCAGCTCCGAGCCGACAGGGTTTGTTAATAATTCACCCCTCCACTTT
TRBJ1-2 | TRBV25-1 | NA | NA | CASSVQGTNYGYTF | TGTGCCAGCAGTGTCCAGGGGACAAATTATGGCTACACCTTC
TRBJ1-3 | TRBV28 | NA | NA | CASKTRGSGNTIYF | TGTGCCAGCAAAACCAGGGGCTCTGGAAACACCATATATTTT
TRBJ2-6 | TRBV19 | NA | NA | CASSLGARFSGANVLTF | TGTGCCAGTAGTTTGGGGGCGCGGTTCTCTGGGGCCAACGTCCTGACTTTC
TRBJ1-2 | TRBV2 | NA | TRBD1 | CASSPVQGASGYTF | TGTGCCAGCAGCCCCGTCCAGGGGGCCAGCGGCTACACCTTC
TRBJ1-6 | TRBV9 | NA | NA | CASSVEGGKGNNSPLHF | TGTGCCAGCAGCGTAGAAGGAGGGAAAGGAAATAATTCACCCCTCCACTTT
TRBJ2-7 | TRBV19 | NA | NA | CASSIEQGSHYEQYF | TGTGCCAGTAGTATAGAGCAGGGTTCCCACTACGAGCAGTACTTC
TRBJ2-5 | TRBV9 | NA | NA | CASSVAGGWGRETQYF | TGTGCCAGCAGCGTAGCAGGCGGGTGGGGTCGCGAGACCCAGTACTTC
TRBJ1-1 | TRBV6-5 | NA | NA | CASSYSQQWNTEAFF | TGTGCCAGCAGTTACTCTCAACAGTGGAACACTGAAGCTTTCTTT
TRBJ2-7 | TRBV11-3 | once | NA | CASSLGQSYEQYF | TGTGCCAGCAGCTTAGGGCAGTCTTACGAGCAGTACTTC
TRBJ1-5 | TRBV19 | NA | NA | CASSGDTGFRPQHF | TGTGCCAGTAGTGGGGACACGGGTTTTCGTCCCCAGCATTTT
TRBJ1-5 | TRBV28 | NA | TRBD1 | CASRAGTGLKPQHF | TGTGCCAGTCGGGCCGGGACAGGGCTTAAGCCCCAGCATTTT
TRBJ2-2 | TRBV2 | NA | NA | CASTLRVSTGELFF | TGTGCCTCAACCCTTCGGGTTTCCACCGGGGAGCTGTTTTTT